Included here is one T cell receptor beta chain sequence, with context. Its cognate antigen is unknown. A library of TCRbeta sequences, prepared with unique molecular identifiers, was generated. A single record per CDR3 protein comes from TCRdb applying MiXCR to the PCR reads. The table records roughly 300,000 distinct CDR3 sequences, roughly 11% of them present only once. The germline V gene has CDR1 LGHNA and CDR2 YNFKEQ. This CDR3 has 16 amino acids. V was cut by 4 bases and J by 5 bases, with 15 bases left in between. This entry is derived from a study of T-cell reconstitution after alpha-beta-depleted transplantation in children. Points from the study as a whole: A year post-transplant, T-cell counts and diversity derived mostly from newly produced T cells. The origin of alpha-beta T cells about two months after transplant was reportedly several hundred expanded graft clones. Surviving recipient T cells and thymic progenitors accounted for the high day-60 TCRbeta diversity observed in some patients.

This TCR derives from a male patient aged 2-15 years who had a stem cell transplant for chronic granulomatous disease, so the T cells may come from the graft donor. This sequence joins TRBV4-2 and TRBJ1-6; possible D gene TRBD1, 5 bases. The sample was peripheral blood, taken 180 days after TCRalphabeta/CD19-depleted stem cell transplant. CDR3: CASSPGAGRDNSPLHF. In DNA, the CDR3 is TGTGCCAGCAGCCCCGGGGCGGGAAGGGATAATTCACCCCTCCACTTT.